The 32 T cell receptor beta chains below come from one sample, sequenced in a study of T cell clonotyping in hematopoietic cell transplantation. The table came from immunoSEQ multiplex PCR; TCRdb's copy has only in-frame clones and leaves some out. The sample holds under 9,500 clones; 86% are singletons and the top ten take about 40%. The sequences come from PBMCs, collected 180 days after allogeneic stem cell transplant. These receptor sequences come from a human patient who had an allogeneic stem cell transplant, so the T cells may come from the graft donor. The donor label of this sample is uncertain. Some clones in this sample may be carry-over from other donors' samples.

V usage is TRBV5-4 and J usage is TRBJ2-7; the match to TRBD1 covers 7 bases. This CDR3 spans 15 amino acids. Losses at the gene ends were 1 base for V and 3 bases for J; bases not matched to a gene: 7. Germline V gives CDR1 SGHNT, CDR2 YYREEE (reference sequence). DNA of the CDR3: TGTGCCAGCAGCTTGCCCGGACAGGCCCTCTACGAGCAGTACTTC. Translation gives CASSLPGQALYEQYF.

In DNA form, the CDR3 reads TGTGCCAGCAGCTTAGGAACAGGGTTTGAGTCACCCCTCCACTTT. Its protein product is CASSLGTGFESPLHF. The J gene is TRBJ1-6, the V gene TRBV5-4; D may be TRBD1 (6 bases). CDR1 SGHNT and CDR2 YYREEE come from the germline V gene (reference sequence). The CDR3 is made up of 15 amino acids. The V end lost 2 bases, the J end lost 10 bases, and 16 bases lay between the germline ends.

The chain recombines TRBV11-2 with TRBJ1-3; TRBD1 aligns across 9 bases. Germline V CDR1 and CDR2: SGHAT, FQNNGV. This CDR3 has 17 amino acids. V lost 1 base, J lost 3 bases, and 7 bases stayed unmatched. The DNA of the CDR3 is TGTGCCAGCAGCTTAGGCCCACAGGGGGCGCTTGGAAACACCATATATTTT. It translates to CASSLGPQGALGNTIYF.

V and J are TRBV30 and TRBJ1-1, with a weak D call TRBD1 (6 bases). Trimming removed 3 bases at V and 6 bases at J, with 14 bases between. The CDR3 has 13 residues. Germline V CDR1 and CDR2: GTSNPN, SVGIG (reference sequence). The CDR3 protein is CAWRHTGRAEAFF. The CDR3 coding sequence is TGTGCCTGGAGGCATACAGGGAGGGCTGAAGCTTTCTTT.

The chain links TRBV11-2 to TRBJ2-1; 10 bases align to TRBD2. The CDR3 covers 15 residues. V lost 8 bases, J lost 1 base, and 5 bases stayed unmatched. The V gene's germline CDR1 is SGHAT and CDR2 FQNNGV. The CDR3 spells CASVAGGASYNEQFF. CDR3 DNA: TGTGCCAGCGTAGCGGGAGGAGCTTCCTACAATGAGCAGTTCTTC.

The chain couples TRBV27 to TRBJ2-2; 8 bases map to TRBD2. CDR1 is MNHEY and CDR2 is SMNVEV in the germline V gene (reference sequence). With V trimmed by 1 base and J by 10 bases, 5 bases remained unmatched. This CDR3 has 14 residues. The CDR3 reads CASSLWGSGEELFF. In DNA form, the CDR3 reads TGTGCCAGCAGTTTATGGGGTAGCGGGGAGGAGCTGTTTTTT.

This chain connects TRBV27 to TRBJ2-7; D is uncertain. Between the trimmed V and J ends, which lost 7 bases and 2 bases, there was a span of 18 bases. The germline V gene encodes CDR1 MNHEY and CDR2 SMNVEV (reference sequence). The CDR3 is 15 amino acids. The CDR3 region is CASKAKSIGPYEQYF. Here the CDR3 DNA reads TGTGCCAGCAAGGCGAAGAGTATAGGTCCCTACGAGCAGTACTTC.

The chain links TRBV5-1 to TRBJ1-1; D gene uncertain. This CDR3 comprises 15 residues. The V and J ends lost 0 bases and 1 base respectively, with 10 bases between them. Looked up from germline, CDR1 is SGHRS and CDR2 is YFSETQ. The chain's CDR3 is CASSLGREKNTEAFF. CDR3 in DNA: TGCGCCAGCAGCTTGGGAAGGGAAAAGAACACTGAAGCTTTCTTT.

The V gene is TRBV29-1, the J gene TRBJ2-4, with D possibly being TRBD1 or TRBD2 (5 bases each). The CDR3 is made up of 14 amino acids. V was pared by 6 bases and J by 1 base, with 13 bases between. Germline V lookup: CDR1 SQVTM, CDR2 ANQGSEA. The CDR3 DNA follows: TGCAGCGTGGGGACCTTGTGGGCCAAAAACATTCAGTACTTC. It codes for CSVGTLWAKNIQYF. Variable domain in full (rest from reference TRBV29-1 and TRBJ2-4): SAVISQKPSRDICQRGTSLTIQCQVDSQVTMMFWYRQQPGQSLTLIATANQGSEATYESGFVIDKFPISRPNLTFSTLTVSNMSPEDSSIYLCSVGTLWAKNIQYFGAGTRLSVL.

CDR3 DNA: TGCGCCAGCAGCCAAAACCCCGGGACATACATCATGGATCGCTCCTACGAGCAGTACTTC. Translated: CASSQNPGTYIMDRSYEQYF. The chain carries TRBV4-3 and TRBJ2-7; tentative D call: TRBD1 (6 bases). Germline lookup yields CDR1 LGHNA and CDR2 YSLEER. Trimming pared 2 bases from V and 0 bases from J, leaving 26 bases between. This CDR3 contains 20 residues.

The CDR3 DNA is TGTGCCCGAACGAGGGAACGAGGAAACACCATATATTTT. It codes for CARTRERGNTIYF. This rearrangement joins TRBV30 to TRBJ1-3; D call uncertain. CDR1 GTSNPN and CDR2 SVGIG come from the germline V gene (reference sequence). Trimming removed 8 bases from V and 4 bases from J, with 15 bases in between. The CDR3 is made up of 13 amino acids.

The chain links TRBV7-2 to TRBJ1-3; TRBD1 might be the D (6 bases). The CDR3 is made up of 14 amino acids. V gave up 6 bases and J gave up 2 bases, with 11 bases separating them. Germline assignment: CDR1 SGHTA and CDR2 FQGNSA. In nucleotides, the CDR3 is TGTGCCAGCAGACAAGCAGGGGCTGGAAACACCATATATTTT. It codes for CASRQAGAGNTIYF.

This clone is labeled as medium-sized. CDR3 nucleotides: TGTGCCAGCAGTCACGCCCCGCAGTATTTT. Translation gives CASSHAPQYF. The rearrangement links TRBV6-5 to TRBJ2-3, with D hard to call. The CDR3 loop spans 10 amino acids. Germline CDR1 MNHEY, CDR2 SVGAGI. Trimming took 5 bases from V and 10 from J, leaving 7 bases between them.

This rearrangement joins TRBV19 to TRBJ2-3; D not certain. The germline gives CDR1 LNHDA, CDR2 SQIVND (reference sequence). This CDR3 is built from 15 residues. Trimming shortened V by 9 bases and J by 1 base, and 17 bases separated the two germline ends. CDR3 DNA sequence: TGTGCCAGATATGGACCGTTTCCACGCACAGATACGCAGTATTTT. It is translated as CARYGPFPRTDTQYF.

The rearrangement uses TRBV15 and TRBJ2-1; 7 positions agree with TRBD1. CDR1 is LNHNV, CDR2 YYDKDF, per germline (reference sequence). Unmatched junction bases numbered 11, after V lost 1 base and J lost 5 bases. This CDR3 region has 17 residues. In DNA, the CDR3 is TGTGCCACCAGCAGAGTGGGCATATGGGACAGTAACAATGAGCAGTTCTTC. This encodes CATSRVGIWDSNNEQFF.

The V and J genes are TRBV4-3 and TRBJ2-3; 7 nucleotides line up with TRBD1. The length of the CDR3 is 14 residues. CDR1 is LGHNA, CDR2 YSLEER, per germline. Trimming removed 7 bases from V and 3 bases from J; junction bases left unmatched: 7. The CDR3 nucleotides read TGCGCCAGCACCAAACAGGGGCGGACAGATACGCAGTATTTT. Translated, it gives CASTKQGRTDTQYF.

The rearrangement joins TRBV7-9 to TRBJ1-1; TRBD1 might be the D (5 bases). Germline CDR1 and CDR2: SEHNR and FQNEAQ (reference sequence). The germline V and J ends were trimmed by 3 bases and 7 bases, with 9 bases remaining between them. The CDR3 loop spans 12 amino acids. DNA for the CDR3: TGTGCCAGCAGCTTTAGGACAAATGAAGCTTTCTTT. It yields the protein CASSFRTNEAFF.

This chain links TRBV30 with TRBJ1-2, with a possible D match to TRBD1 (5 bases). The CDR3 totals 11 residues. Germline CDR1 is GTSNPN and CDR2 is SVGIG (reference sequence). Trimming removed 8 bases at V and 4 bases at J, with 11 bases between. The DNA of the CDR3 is TGTGCCGCGGGGGTGAGCTATGGCTACACCTTC. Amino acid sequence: CAAGVSYGYTF.

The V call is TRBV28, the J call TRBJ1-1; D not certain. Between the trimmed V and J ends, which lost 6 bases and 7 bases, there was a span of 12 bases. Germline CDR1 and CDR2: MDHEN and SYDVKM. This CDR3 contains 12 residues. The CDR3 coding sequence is TGTGCCAGCAGACCCCCCGGGGATGAAGCTTTCTTT. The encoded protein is CASRPPGDEAFF.

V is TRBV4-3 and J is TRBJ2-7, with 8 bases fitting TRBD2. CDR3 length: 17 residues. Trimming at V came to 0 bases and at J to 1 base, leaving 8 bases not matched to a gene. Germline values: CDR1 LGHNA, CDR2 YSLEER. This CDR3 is CASSQDRRGVPSYEQYF. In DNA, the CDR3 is TGCGCCAGCAGCCAAGATCGGCGGGGGGTCCCATCCTACGAGCAGTACTTC.

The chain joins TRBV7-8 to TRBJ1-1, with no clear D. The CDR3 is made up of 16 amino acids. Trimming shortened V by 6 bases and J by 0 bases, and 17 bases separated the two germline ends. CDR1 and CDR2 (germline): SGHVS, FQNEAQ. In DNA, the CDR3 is TGTGCCAGCAGTAAAAAGGTCGCCGACTTGAACACTGAAGCTTTCTTT. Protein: CASSKKVADLNTEAFF. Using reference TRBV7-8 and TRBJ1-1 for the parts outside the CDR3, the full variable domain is GAGVSQSPRYKVAKRGQDVALRCDPISGHVSLFWYQQALGQGPEFLTYFQNEAQLDKSGLPSDRFFAERPEGSVSTLKIQRTQQEDSAVYLCASSKKVADLNTEAFFGQGTRLTVV.

The CDR3 reads CASSSRQGRGYEQYF. The CDR3 DNA reads as TGTGCCAGCAGCTCCAGACAGGGACGGGGCTACGAGCAGTACTTC. V is TRBV5-8 and J is TRBJ2-7, with TRBD1 identical over 7 bases. The germline gives CDR1 SGHTS, CDR2 YDEGEE. V shed 3 bases and J 3 bases; nucleotides not matched to a gene: 9. There are 15 residues in the CDR3.

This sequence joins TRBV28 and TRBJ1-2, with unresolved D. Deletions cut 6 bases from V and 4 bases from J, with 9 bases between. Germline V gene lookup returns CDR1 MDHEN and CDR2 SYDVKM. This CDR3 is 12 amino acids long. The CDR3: CASSPEIYGYTF. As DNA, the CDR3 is TGTGCCAGCAGCCCGGAGATCTATGGCTACACCTTC.

The CDR3 is CASPRRQVRNQPQHF. The CDR3 DNA is TGTGCCAGCCCTCGACGACAGGTGAGAAATCAGCCCCAGCATTTT. V gene TRBV12-1 combines with J gene TRBJ1-5; the listed D gene, TRBD1, was not tested against the DNA. TRBV12-1 is a pseudogene. CDR3 length equals 15 residues.

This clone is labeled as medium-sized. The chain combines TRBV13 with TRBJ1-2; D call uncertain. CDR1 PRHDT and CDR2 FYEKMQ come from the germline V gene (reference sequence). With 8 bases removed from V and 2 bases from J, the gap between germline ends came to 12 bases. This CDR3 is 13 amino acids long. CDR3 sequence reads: CASAPGGNYGYTF. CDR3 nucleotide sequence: TGTGCCAGCGCCCCGGGAGGAAACTATGGCTACACCTTC.

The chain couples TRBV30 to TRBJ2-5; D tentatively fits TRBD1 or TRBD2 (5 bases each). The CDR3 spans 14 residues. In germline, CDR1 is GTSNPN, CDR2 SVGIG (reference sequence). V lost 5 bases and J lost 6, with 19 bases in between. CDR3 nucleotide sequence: TGTGCCTGGGAGGGGACCGCAGTGGGGCAGACCCAGTACTTC. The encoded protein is CAWEGTAVGQTQYF.

The CDR3 is CASSEWLAGSTDTQYF. CDR3 nucleotides: TGTGCCAGCAGTGAATGGCTAGCGGGTAGCACAGATACGCAGTATTTT. The chain links TRBV6-1 to TRBJ2-3; the match to TRBD2 covers 8 bases. The V gene end was trimmed by 2 bases and the J gene end by 0 bases; junction bases not matched to a gene: 4. This CDR3 contains 16 residues. Germline lookup yields CDR1 MNHNS and CDR2 SASEGT.

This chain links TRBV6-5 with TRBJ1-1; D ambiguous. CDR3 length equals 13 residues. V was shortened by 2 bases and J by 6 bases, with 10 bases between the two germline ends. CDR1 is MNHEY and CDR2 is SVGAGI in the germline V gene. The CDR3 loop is CASSYDGVAEAFF. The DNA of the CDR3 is TGTGCCAGCAGTTACGATGGGGTCGCTGAAGCTTTCTTT.

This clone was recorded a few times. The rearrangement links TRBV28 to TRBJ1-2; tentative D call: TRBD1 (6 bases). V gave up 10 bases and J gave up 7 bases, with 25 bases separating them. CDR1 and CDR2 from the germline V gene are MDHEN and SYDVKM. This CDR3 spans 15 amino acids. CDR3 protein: CATLGGPTVFGGYTF. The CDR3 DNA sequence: TGTGCCACCCTAGGGGGACCGACCGTTTTTGGTGGCTACACCTTC.

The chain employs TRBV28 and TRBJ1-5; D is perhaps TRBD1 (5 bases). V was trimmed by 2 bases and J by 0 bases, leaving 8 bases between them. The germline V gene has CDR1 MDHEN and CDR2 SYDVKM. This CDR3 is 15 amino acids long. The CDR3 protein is CASSLGGVSNQPQHF. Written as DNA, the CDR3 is TGTGCCAGCAGTTTAGGAGGGGTTAGCAATCAGCCCCAGCATTTT.

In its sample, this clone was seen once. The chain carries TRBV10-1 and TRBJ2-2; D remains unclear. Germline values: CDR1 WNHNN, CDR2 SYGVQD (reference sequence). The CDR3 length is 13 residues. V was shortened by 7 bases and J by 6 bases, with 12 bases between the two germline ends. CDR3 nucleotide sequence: TGCGCCAGCAAACAGTCACGAGCCGGGGAGCTGTTTTTT. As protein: CASKQSRAGELFF.

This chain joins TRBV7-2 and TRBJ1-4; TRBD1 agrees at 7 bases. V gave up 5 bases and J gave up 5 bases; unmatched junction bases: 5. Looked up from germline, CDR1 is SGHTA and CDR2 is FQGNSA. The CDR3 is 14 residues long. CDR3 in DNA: TGTGCCAGCAGCCGCCCGGGACAGAATGAAAAACTGTTTTTT. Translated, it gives CASSRPGQNEKLFF.